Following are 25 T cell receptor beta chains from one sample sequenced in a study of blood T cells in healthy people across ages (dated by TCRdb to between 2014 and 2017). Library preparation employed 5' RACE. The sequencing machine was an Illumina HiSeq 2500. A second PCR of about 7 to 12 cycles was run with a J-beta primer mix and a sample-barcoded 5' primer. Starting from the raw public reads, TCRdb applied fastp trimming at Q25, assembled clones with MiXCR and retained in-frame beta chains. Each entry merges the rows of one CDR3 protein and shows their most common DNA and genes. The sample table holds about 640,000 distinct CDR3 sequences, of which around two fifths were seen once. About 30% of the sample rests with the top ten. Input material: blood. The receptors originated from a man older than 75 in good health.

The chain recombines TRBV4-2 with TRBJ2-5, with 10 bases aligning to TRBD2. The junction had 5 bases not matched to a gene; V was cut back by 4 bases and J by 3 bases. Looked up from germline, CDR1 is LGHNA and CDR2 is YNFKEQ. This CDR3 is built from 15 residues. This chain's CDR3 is CASSRTSGREETQYF. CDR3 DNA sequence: TGTGCCAGCAGCCGGACTAGCGGCCGGGAAGAGACCCAGTACTTC.

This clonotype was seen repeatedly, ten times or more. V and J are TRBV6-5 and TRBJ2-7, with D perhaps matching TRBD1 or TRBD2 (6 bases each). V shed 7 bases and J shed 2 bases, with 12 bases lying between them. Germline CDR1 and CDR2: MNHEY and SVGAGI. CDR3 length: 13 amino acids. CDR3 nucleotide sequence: TGTGCCAGCACCGGAGGGGGGACCTACGAGCAGTACTTC. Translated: CASTGGGTYEQYF.

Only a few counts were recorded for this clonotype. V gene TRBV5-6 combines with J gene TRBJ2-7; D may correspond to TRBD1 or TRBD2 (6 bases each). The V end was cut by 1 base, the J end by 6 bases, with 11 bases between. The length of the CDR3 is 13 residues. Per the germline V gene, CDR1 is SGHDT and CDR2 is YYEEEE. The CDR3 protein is CASSLWGASEQYF. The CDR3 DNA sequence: TGTGCCAGCAGCTTGTGGGGGGCCTCCGAGCAGTACTTC.

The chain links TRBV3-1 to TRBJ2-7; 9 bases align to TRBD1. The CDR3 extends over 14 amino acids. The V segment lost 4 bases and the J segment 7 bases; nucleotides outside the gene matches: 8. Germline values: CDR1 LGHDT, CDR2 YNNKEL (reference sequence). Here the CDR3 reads CASSPWDRAREQYF. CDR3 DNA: TGTGCCAGCAGCCCGTGGGACAGGGCTCGGGAGCAGTACTTC.

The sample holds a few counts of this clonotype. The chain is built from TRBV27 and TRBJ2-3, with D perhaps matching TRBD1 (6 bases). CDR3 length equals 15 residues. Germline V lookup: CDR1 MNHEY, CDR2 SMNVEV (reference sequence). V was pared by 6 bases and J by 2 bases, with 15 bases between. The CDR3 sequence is CASRRNTGFTDTQYF. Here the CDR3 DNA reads TGTGCCAGCAGGCGAAACACAGGGTTCACAGATACGCAGTATTTT.

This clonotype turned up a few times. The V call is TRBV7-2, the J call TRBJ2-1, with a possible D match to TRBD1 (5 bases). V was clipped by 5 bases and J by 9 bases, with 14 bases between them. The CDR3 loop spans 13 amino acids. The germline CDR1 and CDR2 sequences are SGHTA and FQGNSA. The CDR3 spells CASSQIQGPEQFF. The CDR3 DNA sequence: TGTGCCAGCAGCCAGATCCAGGGTCCTGAGCAGTTCTTC.

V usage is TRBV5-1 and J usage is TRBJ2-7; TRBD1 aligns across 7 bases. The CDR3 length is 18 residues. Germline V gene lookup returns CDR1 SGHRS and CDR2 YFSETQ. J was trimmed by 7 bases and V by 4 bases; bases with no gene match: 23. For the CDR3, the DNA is TGCGCCAGCAGCGAGCGGCTGCGGACAGGCGGCTCTTTGAGGGAGCAGTACTTC. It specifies CASSERLRTGGSLREQYF. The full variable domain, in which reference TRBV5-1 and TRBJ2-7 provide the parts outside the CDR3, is KAGVTQTPRYLIKTRGQQVTLSCSPISGHRSVSWYQQTPGQGLQFLFEYFSETQRNKGNFPGRFSGRQFSNSRSEMNVSTLELGDSALYLCASSERLRTGGSLREQYFGPGTRLTVT.

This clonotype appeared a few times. The CDR3 protein is CASSRGESGYTF. The CDR3 DNA follows: TGCGCCAGCAGCCGAGGGGAAAGTGGCTACACCTTC. The chain links TRBV4-3 to TRBJ1-2; TRBD1 is a possible D gene (5 bases). The CDR3 sequence is 12 residues long. Looked up from germline, CDR1 is LGHNA and CDR2 is YSLEER. Trimming took 4 bases from V and 7 from J, leaving 10 bases between them.

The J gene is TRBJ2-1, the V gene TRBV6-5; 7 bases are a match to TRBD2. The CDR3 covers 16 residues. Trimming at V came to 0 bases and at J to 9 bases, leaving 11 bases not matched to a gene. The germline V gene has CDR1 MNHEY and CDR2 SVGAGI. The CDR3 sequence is CASSYSWTRRTTEQFF. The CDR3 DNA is TGTGCCAGCAGTTACTCATGGACTAGACGGACAACTGAGCAGTTCTTC.

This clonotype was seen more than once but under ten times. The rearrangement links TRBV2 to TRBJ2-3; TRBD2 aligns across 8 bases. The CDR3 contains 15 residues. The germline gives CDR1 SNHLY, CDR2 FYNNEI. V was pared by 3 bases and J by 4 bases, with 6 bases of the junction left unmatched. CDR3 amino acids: CASSDPGLVADTQYF. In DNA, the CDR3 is TGTGCCAGCAGTGATCCGGGACTAGTCGCAGATACGCAGTATTTT.

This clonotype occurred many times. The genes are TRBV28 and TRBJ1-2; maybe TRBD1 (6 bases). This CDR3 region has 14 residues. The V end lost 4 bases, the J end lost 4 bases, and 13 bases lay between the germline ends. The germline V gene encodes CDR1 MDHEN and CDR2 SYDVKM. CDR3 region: CASSYTGQLYGYTF. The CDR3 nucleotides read TGTGCCAGCAGTTATACGGGACAACTCTATGGCTACACCTTC.

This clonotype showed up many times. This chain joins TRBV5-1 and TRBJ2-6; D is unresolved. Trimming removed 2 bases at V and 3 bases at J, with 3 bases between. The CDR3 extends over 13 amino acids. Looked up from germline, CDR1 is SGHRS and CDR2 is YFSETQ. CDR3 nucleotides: TGCGCCAGCAGCTTAGATGGGGCCAACGTCCTGACTTTC. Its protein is CASSLDGANVLTF.

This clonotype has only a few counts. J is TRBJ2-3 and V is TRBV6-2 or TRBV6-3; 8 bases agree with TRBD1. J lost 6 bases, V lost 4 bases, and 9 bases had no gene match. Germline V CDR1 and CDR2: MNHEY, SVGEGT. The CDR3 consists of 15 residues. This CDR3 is CASSWGGTGMDTQYF. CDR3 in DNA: TGTGCCAGCAGTTGGGGCGGGACAGGTATGGATACGCAGTATTTT.

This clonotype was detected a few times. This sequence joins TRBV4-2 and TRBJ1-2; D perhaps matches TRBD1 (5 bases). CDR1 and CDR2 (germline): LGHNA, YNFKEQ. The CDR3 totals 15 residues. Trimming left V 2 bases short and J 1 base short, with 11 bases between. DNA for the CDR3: TGTGCCAGCAGCCAACTGACAGAAAGTAACTATGGCTACACCTTC. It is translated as CASSQLTESNYGYTF.

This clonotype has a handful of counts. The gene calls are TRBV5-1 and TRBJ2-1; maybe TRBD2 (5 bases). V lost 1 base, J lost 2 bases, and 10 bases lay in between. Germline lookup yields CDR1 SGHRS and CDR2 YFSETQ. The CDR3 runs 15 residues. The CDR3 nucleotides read TGCGCCAGCAGCTTGACTAGGCAGACCTACAATGAGCAGTTCTTC. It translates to CASSLTRQTYNEQFF.

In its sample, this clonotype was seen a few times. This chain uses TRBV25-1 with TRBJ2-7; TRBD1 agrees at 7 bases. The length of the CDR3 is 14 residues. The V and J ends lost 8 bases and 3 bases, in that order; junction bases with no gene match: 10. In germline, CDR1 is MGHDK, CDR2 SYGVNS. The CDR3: CASSSDRELYEQYF. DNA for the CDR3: TGTGCCAGCTCCTCCGACAGGGAACTCTACGAGCAGTACTTC.

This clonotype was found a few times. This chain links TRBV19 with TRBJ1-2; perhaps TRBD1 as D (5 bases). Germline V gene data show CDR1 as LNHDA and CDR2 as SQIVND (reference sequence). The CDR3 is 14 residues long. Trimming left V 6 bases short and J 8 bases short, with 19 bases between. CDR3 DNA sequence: TGTGCCAGTAGGGATGCCGGGACGGAGGTCGGCTACACCTTC. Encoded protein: CASRDAGTEVGYTF.

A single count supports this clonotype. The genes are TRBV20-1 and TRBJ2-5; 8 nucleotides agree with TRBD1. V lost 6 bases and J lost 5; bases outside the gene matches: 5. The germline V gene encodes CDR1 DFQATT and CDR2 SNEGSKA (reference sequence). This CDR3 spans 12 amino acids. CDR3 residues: CSAGQGGETQYF. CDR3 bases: TGCAGTGCCGGACAGGGTGGCGAGACCCAGTACTTC.

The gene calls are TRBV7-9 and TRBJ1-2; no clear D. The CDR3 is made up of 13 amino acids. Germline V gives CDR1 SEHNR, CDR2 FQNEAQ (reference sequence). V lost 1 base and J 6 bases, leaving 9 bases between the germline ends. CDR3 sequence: CASSLEMAHGYTF. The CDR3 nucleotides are TGTGCCAGCAGCTTAGAAATGGCCCATGGCTACACCTTC.

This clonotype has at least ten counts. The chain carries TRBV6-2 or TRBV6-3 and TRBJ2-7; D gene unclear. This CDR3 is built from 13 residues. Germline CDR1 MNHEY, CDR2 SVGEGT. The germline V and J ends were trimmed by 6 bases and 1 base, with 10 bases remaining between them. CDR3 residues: CASRKGQSYEQYF. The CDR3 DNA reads TGTGCCAGCAGAAAAGGGCAGTCCTACGAGCAGTACTTC.

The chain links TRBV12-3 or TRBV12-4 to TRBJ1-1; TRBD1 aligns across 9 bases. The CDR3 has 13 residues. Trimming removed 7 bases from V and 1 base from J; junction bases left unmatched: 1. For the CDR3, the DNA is TGTGCCAGCAAGACAGGGGGGAACACTGAAGCTTTCTTT. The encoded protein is CASKTGGNTEAFF.

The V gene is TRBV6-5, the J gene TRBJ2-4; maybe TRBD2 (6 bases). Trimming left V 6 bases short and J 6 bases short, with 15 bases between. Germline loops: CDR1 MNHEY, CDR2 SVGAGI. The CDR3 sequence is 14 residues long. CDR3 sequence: CASSPGGEGNIQYF. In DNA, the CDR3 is TGTGCCAGCAGCCCCGGGGGAGAGGGAAACATTCAGTACTTC.

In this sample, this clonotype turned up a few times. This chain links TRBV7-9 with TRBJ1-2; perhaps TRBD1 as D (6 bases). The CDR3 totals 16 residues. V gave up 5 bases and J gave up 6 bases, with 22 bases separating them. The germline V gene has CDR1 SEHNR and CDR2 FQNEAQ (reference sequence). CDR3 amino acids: CASSPSAGVKFDGYTF. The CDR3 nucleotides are TGTGCCAGCAGCCCTTCGGCAGGGGTTAAGTTCGATGGCTACACCTTC.

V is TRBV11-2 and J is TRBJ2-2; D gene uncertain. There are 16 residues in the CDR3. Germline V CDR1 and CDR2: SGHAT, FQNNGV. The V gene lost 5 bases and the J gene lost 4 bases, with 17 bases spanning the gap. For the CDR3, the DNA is TGTGCCAGCAGCGCTCCTATGGGGTCGGGCACCGGGGAGCTGTTTTTT. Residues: CASSAPMGSGTGELFF.

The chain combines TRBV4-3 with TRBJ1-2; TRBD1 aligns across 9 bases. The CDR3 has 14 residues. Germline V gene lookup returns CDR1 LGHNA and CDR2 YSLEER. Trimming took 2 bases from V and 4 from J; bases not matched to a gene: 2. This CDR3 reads CASSQLTGGYGYTF. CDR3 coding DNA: TGCGCCAGCAGCCAATTGACAGGGGGCTATGGCTACACCTTC.